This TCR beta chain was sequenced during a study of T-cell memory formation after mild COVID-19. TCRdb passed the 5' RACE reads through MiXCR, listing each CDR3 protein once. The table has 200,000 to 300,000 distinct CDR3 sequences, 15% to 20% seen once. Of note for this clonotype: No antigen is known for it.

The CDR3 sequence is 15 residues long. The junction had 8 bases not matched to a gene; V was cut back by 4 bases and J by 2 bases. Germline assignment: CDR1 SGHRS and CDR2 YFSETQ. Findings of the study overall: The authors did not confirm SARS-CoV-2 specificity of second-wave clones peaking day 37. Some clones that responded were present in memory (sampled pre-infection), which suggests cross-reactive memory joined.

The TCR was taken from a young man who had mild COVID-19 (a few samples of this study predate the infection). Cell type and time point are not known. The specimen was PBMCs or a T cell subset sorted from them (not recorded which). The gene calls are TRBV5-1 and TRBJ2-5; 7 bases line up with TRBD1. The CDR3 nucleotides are TGCGCCAGCAGCCAGAGAGGGGGACAGCAAGAGACCCAGTACTTC. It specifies CASSQRGGQQETQYF. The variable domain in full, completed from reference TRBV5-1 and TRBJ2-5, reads KAGVTQTPRYLIKTRGQQVTLSCSPISGHRSVSWYQQTPGQGLQFLFEYFSETQRNKGNFPGRFSGRQFSNSRSEMNVSTLELGDSALYLCASSQRGGQQETQYFGPGTRLLVL.